These 31 T cell receptor beta chains originate from one sample sequenced in a study of T cells after yellow fever vaccination. TCRdb used MiXCR to reprocess the 5' RACE reads, holding one entry per CDR3 protein. This table has approximately 160,000 distinct CDR3 sequences, about a tenth appearing once. Sequencing used CD8+ T cells sorted from PBMCs, obtained 45 days after the yellow fever booster vaccination. These receptors originate from a man younger than 35 who received the YFV17D yellow fever vaccine.

This clonotype was seen only a few times. J is TRBJ2-1 and V is TRBV19, with D perhaps TRBD1 (7 bases). The CDR3 is made up of 12 amino acids. V lost 10 bases to trimming and J lost 11 bases, with 18 bases between them. Germline values: CDR1 LNHDA, CDR2 SQIVND (reference sequence). CDR3 sequence (DNA): TGTGCCACCCTAATAGGAGGGGGCCAGCAGTTCTTC. This encodes CATLIGGGQQFF. Full variable domain (missing parts from reference TRBV19 and TRBJ2-1): DGGITQSPKYLFRKEGQNVTLSCEQNLNHDAMYWYRQDPGQGLRLIYYSQIVNDFQKGDIAEGYSVSREKKESFPLTVTSAQKNPTAFYLCATLIGGGQQFFGPGTRLTVL.

The chain carries TRBV10-3 and TRBJ2-1; unclear D gene. CDR3 length equals 12 residues. With 4 bases removed from V and 2 bases from J, the gap between germline ends came to 3 bases. Germline loops: CDR1 ENHRY, CDR2 SYGVKD. DNA for the CDR3: TGTGCCATCAGTGTCGCCTACAATGAGCAGTTCTTC. This sequence encodes CAISVAYNEQFF.

This clonotype has only a few counts. V usage is TRBV28 and J usage is TRBJ2-3, with D uncertain. Per germline, CDR1 MDHEN and CDR2 SYDVKM. The CDR3 has 14 amino acids. V was trimmed by 5 bases and J by 4 bases, leaving 13 bases between them. The CDR3 DNA reads TGTGCCAGCAGTCAGGTCCGGTCCGCAGATACGCAGTATTTT. This translates into CASSQVRSADTQYF.

This clonotype was detected a few times. The CDR3 coding sequence is TGCGCCAGCAGCCATTCCCTGACAGGGACCTACGAGCAGTACTTC. Translation gives CASSHSLTGTYEQYF. The chain joins TRBV4-3 to TRBJ2-7; 7 bases are a match to TRBD1. The CDR3 spans 15 residues. CDR1 LGHNA and CDR2 YSLEER come from the germline V gene. J lost 2 bases, V lost 3 bases, and 7 bases had no gene match.

This clonotype was observed a handful of times. The V and J genes are TRBV12-3 or TRBV12-4 and TRBJ2-2; 9 bases fit TRBD1. The V segment lost 6 bases and the J segment 5 bases; nucleotides outside the gene matches: 7. The CDR3 spans 15 residues. The CDR3 nucleotides are TGTGCCAGCAGGGGGGGACAGGGCTTGACCGGGGAGCTGTTTTTT. Translating it yields CASRGGQGLTGELFF.

The chain has TRBV4-3 and TRBJ2-7; no clear D gene. Germline V lookup: CDR1 LGHNA, CDR2 YSLEER. Trimming took 0 bases from V and 4 from J, leaving 7 bases between them. The CDR3 runs to 13 residues. DNA of the CDR3: TGCGCCAGCAGCCAAGATTGGAGTTACGAGCAGTACTTC. Translation: CASSQDWSYEQYF.

The table lists this clonotype with a few counts. The rearrangement uses TRBV5-6 and TRBJ2-1, with a possible D match to TRBD1 (6 bases). V gave up 0 bases and J gave up 9 bases, with 10 bases separating them. In germline, CDR1 is SGHDT, CDR2 YYEEEE. The CDR3 is 13 amino acids. The CDR3 is CASSLETGSEQFF. CDR3 coding DNA: TGTGCCAGCAGCTTGGAAACAGGGAGTGAGCAGTTCTTC.

V usage is TRBV7-2 and J usage is TRBJ2-1; TRBD1 might be the D (7 bases). CDR1 and CDR2 (germline): SGHTA, FQGNSA. V gave up 8 bases and J gave up 3 bases, with 11 bases separating them. The CDR3 has 13 amino acids. The CDR3 is CASGGTDYNEQFF. The DNA of the CDR3 is TGTGCCAGCGGGGGGACAGACTACAATGAGCAGTTCTTC.

This clonotype appeared a few times. V gene TRBV21-1 combines with J gene TRBJ2-7; no DNA check was done on the table's D call, TRBD1. TRBV21-1 is recorded as a pseudogene. The length of the CDR3 is 13 residues. The CDR3 spells CASRDDRLSEQYV. CDR3 nucleotides: TGTGCCAGCAGAGACGACAGGTTGAGCGAGCAGTACGTC.

This rearrangement joins TRBV2 to TRBJ1-6; D ambiguous. The germline V and J ends were trimmed by 4 bases and 8 bases, with 12 bases remaining between them. Germline CDR1 is SNHLY and CDR2 is FYNNEI. The CDR3 loop spans 14 amino acids. The CDR3 region has the DNA TGTGCCAGCAGTGGAATTCCCGCTTATTCACCCCTCCACTTT. It is translated as CASSGIPAYSPLHF.

A few counts support this clonotype. The J gene is TRBJ1-6, the V gene TRBV9, with D perhaps TRBD1 (5 bases). The CDR3 spans 15 residues. Deletions cut 0 bases from V and 10 bases from J, with 14 bases between. Germline CDR1 SGDLS, CDR2 YYNGEE. CDR3 bases: TGTGCCAGCAGCGTAGCGGACGGGGGAGAATCACCCCTCCACTTT. Its translation: CASSVADGGESPLHF.

This clonotype was seen a few times. The J gene is TRBJ2-1, the V gene TRBV3-1, with D perhaps TRBD2 (5 bases). The CDR3 contains 14 residues. Germline V gene data show CDR1 as LGHDT and CDR2 as YNNKEL (reference sequence). V lost 5 bases and J lost 6, with 14 bases in between. CDR3 in DNA: TGTGCCAGCAGCTTTCCCGGACTTGGCAATGAGCAGTTCTTC. Protein: CASSFPGLGNEQFF.

This clonotype was picked up a small number of times. The rearrangement links TRBV7-2 to TRBJ2-2, with D perhaps matching TRBD2 (6 bases). Germline CDR1 and CDR2: SGHTA and FQGNSA. Trimming shortened V by 7 bases and J by 5 bases, and 20 bases separated the two germline ends. This CDR3 spans 16 amino acids. The CDR3 sequence is CASTPAGWPRTGELFF. Here the CDR3 DNA reads TGTGCCAGCACGCCGGCGGGATGGCCTCGAACCGGGGAGCTGTTTTTT.

This clonotype was seen a handful of times. The chain combines TRBV19 with TRBJ1-2; TRBD1 matches 7 bases. This CDR3 contains 14 residues. The J segment lost 8 bases and the V segment lost 5 bases, leaving 11 bases of the junction unmatched. The germline gives CDR1 LNHDA, CDR2 SQIVND (reference sequence). Written as DNA, the CDR3 is TGTGCCAGTAGTCCGGACAGGTCCGCCAGGGGCTACACCTTC. It specifies CASSPDRSARGYTF.

The table lists this clonotype with a few counts. The chain has TRBV19 and TRBJ2-1; D unclear. This CDR3 contains 13 residues. The V gene's germline CDR1 is LNHDA and CDR2 SQIVND (reference sequence). V was cut by 5 bases and J by 1 base, with 6 bases left in between. The CDR3 protein is CASSWDSYNEQFF. Here the CDR3 DNA reads TGTGCCAGTAGTTGGGATTCCTACAATGAGCAGTTCTTC.

This clonotype has a count of ten or more. The rearrangement uses TRBV12-3 or TRBV12-4 and TRBJ2-3; D is unresolved. The CDR3 runs 13 residues. Trimming took 2 bases from V and 1 from J, leaving 4 bases between them. The CDR3 region is CASSLYRTDTQYF. For the CDR3, the DNA is TGTGCCAGCAGTTTATACCGCACAGATACGCAGTATTTT.

The chain recombines TRBV11-1 with TRBJ2-3; the D gene is possibly TRBD2 (6 bases). Germline values: CDR1 SGHAT, CDR2 FQDESV (reference sequence). V lost 3 bases and J 2 bases, leaving 9 bases between the germline ends. The CDR3 is made up of 14 amino acids. CDR3 in DNA: TGTGCCAGCAGCTTCTCTAGCGTCACAGATACGCAGTATTTT. This codes for CASSFSSVTDTQYF.

The chain carries TRBV6-6 and TRBJ2-4, with D possibly TRBD2 on 5 matching bases. Germline V lookup: CDR1 MNHNY, CDR2 SVGAGI (reference sequence). V dropped 6 bases and J dropped 0 bases, with 9 bases sitting between them. There are 14 residues in the CDR3. The CDR3 loop is CASREGLAKNIQYF. CDR3 DNA sequence: TGTGCCAGCAGAGAGGGTCTAGCCAAAAACATTCAGTACTTC.

The chain combines TRBV9 with TRBJ2-3, with D perhaps matching TRBD1 (5 bases). CDR3 length equals 15 residues. The ends were cut back, 0 bases at V and 2 bases at J, with 10 bases in the middle. Germline V CDR1 and CDR2: SGDLS, YYNGEE. The CDR3 DNA is TGTGCCAGCAGCGTAGAGGGCAGGGACACAGATACGCAGTATTTT. Encoded protein: CASSVEGRDTDTQYF.

This chain connects TRBV11-2 to TRBJ2-3; the D is unclear. V lost 4 bases to trimming and J lost 2 bases, with 10 bases between them. Per the germline V gene, CDR1 is SGHAT and CDR2 is FQNNGV. This CDR3 contains 14 residues. This chain's CDR3 is CASSSRPYTDTQYF. The CDR3 coding sequence is TGTGCCAGCAGCTCACGTCCCTACACAGATACGCAGTATTTT.

The chain links TRBV20-1 to TRBJ1-1; 11 bases are shared with TRBD1. V gave up 6 bases and J gave up 3 bases; unmatched junction bases: 15. This CDR3 is 17 amino acids long. Germline loops: CDR1 DFQATT, CDR2 SNEGSKA (reference sequence). CDR3 amino acids: CSASPGTGGLVDTEAFF. Here the CDR3 DNA reads TGCAGTGCCTCACCCGGGACAGGGGGGTTGGTGGACACTGAAGCTTTCTTT.

This clonotype was seen once. The chain couples TRBV6-1 to TRBJ1-1; possibly TRBD1 for D (5 bases). The CDR3 contains 13 residues. Germline CDR1 and CDR2: MNHNS and SASEGT. V was clipped by 3 bases and J by 4 bases, with 9 bases between them. The CDR3 region has the DNA TGTGCCAGCAGTGAGGGGGTGAGCACTGAAGCTTTCTTT. This gives the protein CASSEGVSTEAFF.

The chain has TRBV19 and TRBJ1-2; the D is unclear. Germline V CDR1 and CDR2: LNHDA, SQIVND (reference sequence). This CDR3 contains 12 residues. Trimming shortened V by 8 bases and J by 5 bases, and 12 bases separated the two germline ends. The CDR3 DNA reads as TGTGCCAGTTCCGACGGGCCTTATGGCTACACCTTC. The encoded protein is CASSDGPYGYTF.

The chain joins TRBV6-6 to TRBJ2-3; D remains ambiguous. Trimming stripped 5 bases from V and 3 bases from J, with 9 bases between. The CDR3 spans 13 residues. Germline V CDR1 and CDR2: MNHNY, SVGAGI (reference sequence). The CDR3 coding sequence is TGTGCCAGCAGTCCAACATGGACAGATACGCAGTATTTT. Protein: CASSPTWTDTQYF.

This clonotype occurred a few times. The chain combines TRBV19 with TRBJ2-2; TRBD1 or TRBD2 may be the D gene (5 bases each). Germline CDR1 and CDR2: LNHDA and SQIVND (reference sequence). The V end lost 2 bases, the J end lost 7 bases, and 14 bases lay between the germline ends. This CDR3 region has 15 residues. The CDR3 reads CASSIQGTQGGELFF. CDR3 DNA: TGTGCCAGTAGTATACAAGGGACCCAGGGCGGGGAGCTGTTTTTT.

This clonotype was counted between two and nine times. The rearrangement uses TRBV3-1 and TRBJ2-5, with TRBD2 identical over 9 bases. Germline V gene sequence: CDR1 LGHDT, CDR2 YNNKEL (reference sequence). The CDR3 has 15 amino acids. Unmatched junction bases numbered 8, after V lost 7 bases and J lost 2 bases. The CDR3, as DNA: TGTGCCAGCACTGACAGCGGGGGGCCTCAAGAGACCCAGTACTTC. Amino acid sequence: CASTDSGGPQETQYF.

This clonotype came up a few times. This chain's CDR3 is CASRRIGDTGELFF. Written as DNA, the CDR3 is TGCGCCAGCAGGCGGATAGGGGACACCGGGGAGCTGTTTTTT. The rearrangement joins TRBV5-1 to TRBJ2-2; tentatively, D is TRBD1 (5 bases). The ends were cut back, 5 bases at V and 3 bases at J, with 11 bases in the middle. Germline values: CDR1 SGHRS, CDR2 YFSETQ. The CDR3 sequence is 14 residues long. The full variable domain, completed using reference TRBV5-1 and TRBJ2-2, is KAGVTQTPRYLIKTRGQQVTLSCSPISGHRSVSWYQQTPGQGLQFLFEYFSETQRNKGNFPGRFSGRQFSNSRSEMNVSTLELGDSALYLCASRRIGDTGELFFGEGSRLTVL.

The rearrangement joins TRBV7-6 to TRBJ2-1; 8 bases are a match to TRBD1. After removal of 1 base from V and 9 bases from J, the junction contained 2 bases not matched to a gene. The CDR3 length is 13 residues. Germline V gene sequence: CDR1 SGHVS, CDR2 FNYEAQ. The DNA of the CDR3 is TGTGCCAGCAGCTTAGGGACAGGGACTGAGCAGTTCTTC. Encoded protein: CASSLGTGTEQFF.

This clonotype appeared a few times. The chain is built from TRBV7-9 and TRBJ2-7; possible D gene TRBD1, 5 bases. The V gene lost 2 bases and the J gene lost 3 bases, with 11 bases spanning the gap. There are 14 residues in the CDR3. From germline, CDR1 is SEHNR and CDR2 FQNEAQ (reference sequence). CDR3 bases: TGTGCCAGCAGCTTACAGGGTATCGTCTACGAGCAGTACTTC. Translation: CASSLQGIVYEQYF.

The sample holds many counts of this clonotype. The V gene is TRBV6-2 or TRBV6-3, the J gene TRBJ2-1, with 7 bases lining up with TRBD2. The CDR3 has 13 residues. J was trimmed by 7 bases and V by 4 bases; bases with no gene match: 4. Germline V lookup: CDR1 MNHEY, CDR2 SVGEGT. CDR3 DNA: TGTGCCAGCAGTTTGACTAGCTCAAATGAGCAGTTCTTC. This gives the protein CASSLTSSNEQFF.

The rearrangement uses TRBV6-6 and TRBJ2-1; no clear D gene. V shed 0 bases and J shed 4 bases, with 13 bases lying between them. The CDR3 extends over 16 amino acids. Germline V gives CDR1 MNHNY, CDR2 SVGAGI (reference sequence). The CDR3 sequence is CASSYSNPPGYNEQFF. The CDR3 DNA is TGTGCCAGCAGTTACTCCAACCCCCCCGGGTACAATGAGCAGTTCTTC.